This T cell receptor beta chain was identified during a study of human T cells and chemical hapten exposure. Findings and caveats of the study: The immune response of these alopecia patients might not match healthy individuals'.

This clonotype has just a few counts. The antigen remains unidentified. Stated time point: patch test 1, 2 weeks after DPC sensitization. The treatment: therapeutic diphenylcyclopropenone sensitization with weekly scalp DPC. In TCRdb, the RACE reads were re-called with MiXCR into one record per CDR3 protein. Of about 120,000 distinct CDR3 sequences detected, about an eighth appear once; the ten largest clones hold roughly 1.3%. CDR1 is MDHEN and CDR2 is SYDVKM in the germline V gene. This CDR3 is 12 amino acids long. Trimming took 7 bases from V and 4 from J, leaving 10 bases between them. This sequence originates from a woman between 50 and 59 years old with alopecia areata. Some clones in this sample may be carry-over from other donors' samples. Here the sequenced sample was whole blood, taken in connection with sensitization to the hapten diphenylcyclopropenone (DPC). This chain uses TRBV28 with TRBJ1-2; D ambiguous. The DNA of the CDR3 is TGTGCCAGCAAGCAGGAGCCCTATGGCTACACCTTC. Protein sequence: CASKQEPYGYTF.